Below, one TCR beta chain is given with its context. This record comes from a study of blood T cell repertoires in COVID-19. Only in-frame clones appear in the TCRdb table, and some are missing; sequencing was by immunoSEQ multiplex PCR. The sample includes hundreds of thousands of clones, about 87% seen only once; the top ten take under 3.5%. Germline V gives CDR1 SGDLS, CDR2 YYNGEE. Trimming removed 3 bases at V and 5 bases at J, with 11 bases between. The CDR3 spans 13 residues. Cohort assignment relied on participant-reported clinical history. The TCR originated in a woman in her forties or fifties who had recovered from COVID-19. The V and J genes are TRBV9 and TRBJ2-5; D may be TRBD2 (5 bases). Sequenced material: PBMCs or T cells enriched from blood (not recorded which). The CDR3 nucleotides read TGTGCCAGCAGCGCTACTAGTGGTGAGACCCAGTACTTC. It specifies CASSATSGETQYF.